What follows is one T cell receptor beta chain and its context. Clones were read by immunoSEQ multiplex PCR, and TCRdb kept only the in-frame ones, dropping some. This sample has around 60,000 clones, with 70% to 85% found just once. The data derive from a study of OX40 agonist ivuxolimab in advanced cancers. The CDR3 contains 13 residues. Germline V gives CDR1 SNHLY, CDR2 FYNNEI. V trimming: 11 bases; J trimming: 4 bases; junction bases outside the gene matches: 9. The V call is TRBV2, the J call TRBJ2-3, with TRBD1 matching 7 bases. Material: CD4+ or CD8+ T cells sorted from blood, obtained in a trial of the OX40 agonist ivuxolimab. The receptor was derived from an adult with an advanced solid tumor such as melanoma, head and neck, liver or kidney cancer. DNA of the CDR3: TGTGCCCGACAGGGATGGAGCCCAGATACGCAGTATTTT. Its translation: CARQGWSPDTQYF.